This T cell receptor beta chain was recovered during a study of blood T cell repertoires in COVID-19 (dated by TCRdb to the early 2020s). In terms of the full investigation: Samples covering the acute and convalescent phases of COVID-19 were provided by collaborators in the United States, Italy and Spain. The prospective study material was composed of cDNA or gDNA derived from T cells, B-cell-depleted T cells, or PBMCs. Subjects who had been exposed to COVID-19, were actively infected with it, or had recovered from it provided the deeply sampled blood TCRbeta repertoires that made up the dataset. The repertoires were released in a freely available public database intended as a resource for research on the immune response to SARS-CoV-2. The samples were drawn from two sources: the first 160 participants of the ongoing ImmuneRACE study, and 1,254 subjects contributed by 6 global collaborators. Nearly every sample came with metadata listing a de-identified subject ID, COVID-19 status, age in years and sex. Where HLA class I and class II types were available, the types were taken from metadata supplied by the sample provider, not from assay-based typing.

Findings and caveats that apply to the study as a whole: The amount of clinical and demographic metadata varied by source and participant and was provided uncurated.

Collaborating institutions collected whole blood in K2EDTA tubes following their own protocols. For TCRbeta analysis, collaborators shipped samples as frozen whole blood, isolated PBMCs, or DNA extracted from either of those sample types. From cysteine to phenylalanine, the CDR3 is 16 amino acids long. The kept DNA is CDR3 alone, 48 bases in frame from the first base. Trimming removed 0 bases from V and 0 bases from J, leaving 12 bases between the germline ends. The germline V gene encodes CDR1 SGHRS and CDR2 YFSETQ. The immunoSEQ Assay, a bias-controlled multiplex PCR, was used to amplify TCRbeta CDR3 regions from genomic DNA. In the paper's pipeline: Within the assay, amplification of reference gene primers was used to estimate how many nucleated cells each sample contained. To quantify the absolute abundance of each unique TCRbeta CDR3 rearrangement, sequence reads were collapsed and filtered. For each sample, productive Simpson clonality was calculated as the square root of Simpson's diversity index over productive rearrangements. In its TCRdb copy, this immuneACCESS table keeps in-frame sequences only and misses some clones. Where compared with another copy, unresolved V genes explain less than half of these, and the others have no known cause. From that table come the V and J calls and clone size; the DNA was used to work out D and trimming. Within this sample are around 150,000 clones, with roughly 86% of them counted one time only. The top ten clonotypes cover 0.99% of the sample.

About this clone itself: No antigen is known for it. Base qualities are not provided; no much larger clone lies one nucleotide away.

The sample was peripheral blood. The TCR originated in a man between 18 and 35 years old with acute or convalescent COVID-19. The V and J genes are TRBV5-1 and TRBJ1-1, with no confident D gene call. This receptor has the CDR3 CASSLGDTLMNTEAFF. The sequence in DNA is TGCGCCAGCAGCTTGGGAGACACTCTCATGAACACTGAAGCTTTCTTT.